This passage covers 22 T cell receptor beta chains from one sample sequenced in a study of shared clonotypes between healthy human individuals. The repertoire was sequenced with immunoSEQ multiplex PCR; TCRdb's copy has only in-frame clones and lacks some. The repertoire holds about 2 million clones, with roughly 95% as singletons. CD45RO-negative cells were positively selected for CCR7, leaving out terminally differentiated effector memory CD45RA+ cells. The sequencing input was naive CD8+ T cells sorted from blood. These receptors all come from a man younger than 35 in good health.

The chain couples TRBV1 to TRBJ2-3; the table gives TRBD2 as D, unverified against the DNA. TRBV1 is a pseudogene. CDR3 length equals 17 residues. This chain's CDR3 is CTSSQDTEGPSQDTQYF. CDR3 nucleotide sequence: TGCACCAGCAGCCAAGATACGGAGGGACCCTCACAAGATACGCAGTATTTT.

V usage is TRBV7-9 and J usage is TRBJ2-3; 7 bases agree with TRBD1. Trimming took 5 bases from V and 1 from J; bases not matched to a gene: 9. Germline CDR1 reads SEHNR; CDR2 reads FQNEAQ (reference sequence). This CDR3 has 16 residues. The CDR3 sequence is CASSGVDRAGTDTQYF. The CDR3 DNA is TGTGCCAGCAGCGGAGTTGACAGGGCCGGCACAGATACGCAGTATTTT.

The V call is TRBV7-9, the J call TRBJ2-7; D is unclear. V was trimmed by 5 bases and J by 0 bases, leaving 14 bases between them. CDR3 length: 15 amino acids. Germline V gives CDR1 SEHNR, CDR2 FQNEAQ (reference sequence). The CDR3: CASSHPRDSSYEQYF. DNA for the CDR3: TGTGCCAGCAGCCACCCTAGGGATAGCTCCTACGAGCAGTACTTC.

As regards this clone: Other nucleotide sequences from this sample produce the same CDR3. The V and J genes are TRBV6-5 and TRBJ2-1; D not certain. Germline CDR1 is MNHEY and CDR2 is SVGAGI. This CDR3 comprises 12 residues. The germline V and J ends were trimmed by 1 base and 7 bases, with 5 bases remaining between them. CDR3 region: CASSYLGNEQFF. The CDR3 DNA reads as TGTGCCAGCAGTTACTTGGGTAATGAGCAGTTCTTC.

This clone was recorded only once. The chain couples TRBV29-1 to TRBJ2-3; D is possibly TRBD2 (6 bases). There are 16 residues in the CDR3. The V end was cut by 1 base, the J end by 4 bases, with 18 bases between. Germline CDR1 SQVTM, CDR2 ANQGSEA. CDR3 residues: CSVEVRGTRGADTQYF. CDR3 sequence (DNA): TGCAGCGTTGAAGTTCGCGGGACTCGAGGGGCAGATACGCAGTATTTT.

The V call is TRBV7-9, the J call TRBJ2-7; D might be TRBD2 (6 bases). The germline CDR1 and CDR2 sequences are SEHNR and FQNEAQ (reference sequence). The CDR3 consists of 16 residues. V lost 5 bases to trimming and J lost 2 bases, with 19 bases between them. The CDR3 DNA follows: TGTGCCAGCAGCCCCGCCCTGGCTAGCGACCCCTACGAGCAGTACTTC. Amino acids: CASSPALASDPYEQYF. Drawing the rest from reference TRBV7-9 and TRBJ2-7, the complete variable domain is DTGVSQNPRHKITKRGQNVTFRCDPISEHNRLYWYRQTLGQGPEFLTYFQNEAQLEKSRLLSDRFSAERPKGSFSTLEIQRTEQGDSAMYLCASSPALASDPYEQYFGPGTRLTVT.

CDR3 loop: CAWSVLPPHYGYTF. In DNA, the CDR3 is TGTGCCTGGAGTGTACTCCCCCCACACTATGGCTACACCTTC. The rearrangement links TRBV30 to TRBJ1-2; no definite D call. This CDR3 is built from 14 residues. Trimming shortened V by 0 bases and J by 3 bases, and 11 bases separated the two germline ends. Germline V CDR1 and CDR2: GTSNPN, SVGIG (reference sequence).

This chain connects TRBV10-3 to TRBJ1-1; D is possibly TRBD1 (6 bases). The V gene's germline CDR1 is ENHRY and CDR2 SYGVKD. This CDR3 contains 12 residues. Trimming shortened V by 6 bases and J by 4 bases, and 9 bases separated the two germline ends. In DNA, the CDR3 is TGTGCCATCAGAACAGGGTCCACTGAAGCTTTCTTT. It is translated as CAIRTGSTEAFF.

The rearrangement links TRBV2 to TRBJ1-2; TRBD1 is a possible D gene (6 bases). Trimming took 3 bases from V and 2 from J, leaving 16 bases between them. Germline CDR1 and CDR2: SNHLY and FYNNEI. The CDR3 has 16 amino acids. The CDR3 bases are TGTGCCAGCAGTGATAACCCGGCCACAGGGAACTATGGCTACACCTTC. Amino acid sequence: CASSDNPATGNYGYTF.

In nucleotides, the CDR3 is TGCGCCAGCAGAAGACTAGCGGGAGGGCCAATGGACTACGAGCAGTACTTC. The encoded protein is CASRRLAGGPMDYEQYF. This chain joins TRBV10-1 and TRBJ2-7; 14 nucleotides agree with TRBD2. The CDR3 contains 17 residues. Germline V gives CDR1 WNHNN, CDR2 SYGVQD (reference sequence). V shed 6 bases and J 3 bases; nucleotides not matched to a gene: 10.

The chain uses TRBV11-2 and TRBJ1-6; maybe TRBD1 (6 bases). Germline loops: CDR1 SGHAT, CDR2 FQNNGV. V was pared by 5 bases and J by 7 bases, with 15 bases between. The CDR3 sequence is 15 residues long. CDR3 protein: CASSATGTLNSPLHF. The CDR3 bases are TGTGCCAGCAGCGCCACTGGGACACTAAATTCACCCCTCCACTTT.

The chain employs TRBV10-3 and TRBJ2-7; the match to TRBD2 covers 16 bases. From germline, CDR1 is ENHRY and CDR2 SYGVKD. Unmatched junction bases numbered 3, after V lost 0 bases and J lost 1 base. The CDR3 is 18 residues long. CDR3 in DNA: TGTGCCATCAGTGAGTCGGGACTAGCGGGAGGGTCTTCCTACGAGCAGTACTTC. This gives the protein CAISESGLAGGSSYEQYF.

The rearrangement links TRBV5-1 to TRBJ1-3; D is unresolved. The CDR3 runs to 15 residues. Trimming left V 0 bases short and J 0 bases short, with 7 bases between. CDR1 SGHRS and CDR2 YFSETQ come from the germline V gene. CDR3 sequence reads: CASSLEGNSGNTIYF. CDR3 DNA sequence: TGCGCCAGCAGCTTGGAAGGAAACTCTGGAAACACCATATATTTT.

The chain joins TRBV11-2 to TRBJ2-1; D remains unclear. V lost 5 bases to trimming and J lost 3 bases, with 11 bases between them. In germline, CDR1 is SGHAT, CDR2 FQNNGV. The CDR3 is made up of 14 amino acids. CDR3 region: CASSPVDYYNEQFF. In DNA, the CDR3 is TGTGCCAGCAGCCCCGTAGATTACTACAATGAGCAGTTCTTC.

The rearrangement joins TRBV2 to TRBJ1-6; D may be TRBD1 (6 bases). The V and J ends lost 3 bases and 14 bases respectively, with 23 bases between them. The CDR3 sequence is 16 residues long. Germline V lookup: CDR1 SNHLY, CDR2 FYNNEI. The CDR3 reads CASSEMGAGELMALHF. CDR3 DNA sequence: TGTGCCAGCAGTGAGATGGGGGCGGGAGAATTAATGGCCCTCCACTTT.

This chain uses TRBV4-3 with TRBJ2-2, with 7 bases matching TRBD1. Per germline, CDR1 LGHNA and CDR2 YSLEER. This CDR3 comprises 15 residues. Unmatched junction bases numbered 4, after V lost 0 bases and J lost 6 bases. CDR3 protein: CASSQDRQGAGELFF. The CDR3 nucleotides read TGCGCCAGCAGCCAAGATCGACAGGGAGCCGGGGAGCTGTTTTTT.

This clone has more than one count but fewer than ten. In the same sample, other DNA sequences code for this CDR3. The J gene is TRBJ1-6, the V gene TRBV9; D is uncertain. The CDR3 is 12 residues long. The germline gives CDR1 SGDLS, CDR2 YYNGEE. Trimming stripped 0 bases from V and 10 bases from J, with 5 bases between. The DNA for the CDR3 is TGTGCCAGCAGCGTAGAGGGATCACCCCTCCACTTT. This translates into CASSVEGSPLHF.

The chain uses TRBV9 and TRBJ2-2, with D hard to call. Trimming removed 0 bases from V and 1 base from J, with 7 bases in between. CDR3 length: 15 amino acids. Germline-derived CDR1 and CDR2 are SGDLS and YYNGEE. The CDR3 nucleotides are TGTGCCAGCAGCGTAGTGTCGAGGAACACCGGGGAGCTGTTTTTT. This gives the protein CASSVVSRNTGELFF.

In this sample, this clone turned up once. J is TRBJ2-7 and V is TRBV27; 10 nucleotides align to TRBD1. The CDR3 is 16 residues long. Germline loops: CDR1 MNHEY, CDR2 SMNVEV (reference sequence). The ends lost 4 bases at V and 3 bases at J; junction bases unmatched: 9. The CDR3 nucleotides are TGTGCCAGCAGTTCAGTATCGGGACAGGGGTTCTACGAGCAGTACTTC. Translating gives CASSSVSGQGFYEQYF.

This chain joins TRBV9 and TRBJ1-1; 7 bases match TRBD1. CDR3 length: 14 amino acids. CDR1 and CDR2 from the germline V gene are SGDLS and YYNGEE. J gave up 4 bases and V 4 bases, and 7 bases lay outside the gene matches. CDR3 residues: CASSQGVMSTEAFF. The DNA for the CDR3 is TGTGCCAGCAGCCAGGGGGTTATGAGCACTGAAGCTTTCTTT. The complete variable domain, with remaining parts taken from reference TRBV9 and TRBJ1-1, reads DSGVTQTPKHLITATGQRVTLRCSPRSGDLSVYWYQQSLDQGLQFLIQYYNGEERAKGNILERFSAQQFPDLHSELNLSSLELGDSALYFCASSQGVMSTEAFFGQGTRLTVV.

The gene calls are TRBV5-6 and TRBJ2-3, with D unresolved. Trimming removed 4 bases from V and 2 bases from J, with 8 bases in between. This CDR3 is built from 13 residues. Germline V gene sequence: CDR1 SGHDT, CDR2 YYEEEE. The CDR3: CASSPPYTDTQYF. CDR3 sequence (DNA): TGTGCCAGCAGCCCCCCCTACACAGATACGCAGTATTTT. The full variable domain, completed using reference TRBV5-6 and TRBJ2-3, is DAGVTQSPTHLIKTRGQQVTLRCSPKSGHDTVSWYQQALGQGPQFIFQYYEEEERQRGNFPDRFSGHQFPNYSSELNVNALLLGDSALYLCASSPPYTDTQYFGPGTRLTVL.

The chain carries TRBV27 and TRBJ1-1, with D maybe TRBD1 (5 bases). CDR3 length: 14 residues. Looked up from germline, CDR1 is MNHEY and CDR2 is SMNVEV (reference sequence). V was cut by 5 bases and J by 1 base, with 11 bases left in between. The CDR3 protein is CASSDVDRNTEAFF. In DNA, the CDR3 is TGTGCCAGCAGTGACGTCGACAGGAACACTGAAGCTTTCTTT.